This TCR beta chain was sequenced during a study of T cells in Graves' hyperthyroidism and ophthalmopathy. This clonotype was recorded many times. The ends lost 4 bases at V and 3 bases at J; junction bases unmatched: 8. The CDR3 length is 15 residues. RNA transcripts served as the template for amplifying TCR beta CDR3 regions. In the first-round RT-PCR of the TCR CDR3, the HTBI primer set was used. TCRdb re-derived calls from the multiplex PCR reads in MiXCR, one entry per CDR3 protein. Of 550,000 to 600,000 distinct CDR3 sequences listed, approximately 44% are singletons. The genes are TRBV12-3 or TRBV12-4 and TRBJ2-5, with TRBD2 identical over 7 bases. Input material: peripheral blood or thyroid tissue (not recorded which). The clonotype was recovered from an adult woman with Graves' disease, either hyperthyroidism or ophthalmopathy (not recorded which). CDR3 sequence reads: CASSSGGSLEETQYF. The CDR3 bases are TGTGCCAGCAGTTCAGGCGGGAGTTTAGAAGAGACCCAGTACTTC.